The text below deals with one T cell receptor beta chain. Antigen: not known. The data are from a study of siplizumab effects on memory and regulatory T cells. The CDR3 sequence is 14 residues long. CDR1 and CDR2 from the germline V gene are MGHRA and YSYEKL. J lost 3 bases, V lost 0 bases, and 2 bases had no gene match. Broader study findings: Unstimulated subsets captured only a minor fraction of alloreactive clones. Naive T cell populations appeared to exhibit greater diversity than memory cells and appeared to be major alloresponse contributors.

Only in-frame clones appear in the TCRdb table, and some are missing; sequencing was by immunoSEQ multiplex PCR. The table lists tens of thousands of clones, about 90% of them singletons, with roughly 0.35% in the top ten. Sequencing was performed on unstimulated naive, memory, effector memory and TEMRA subsets derived from a few donor pairs. The gene calls are TRBV4-1 and TRBJ2-7; 7 positions match TRBD1. Material: naive CD8+ T cells sorted from blood. The TCR sequence derives from a human donor in good health. CDR3 bases: TGCGCCAGCAGCCAAGAGAGGGGGCACTACGAGCAGTACTTC. Translation gives CASSQERGHYEQYF.